The 24 T cell receptor beta chains in this list originate from one sample, sequenced in a study of T cells in women clearing cervical HPV infection (dated by TCRdb to between 2018 and 2020). Library construction relied on the immunoSEQ multiplex PCR assay. TCRdb holds this immuneACCESS table with in-frame rearrangements only. Some clones are missing; in checked studies, unresolved V genes explain under half, and the rest has no known cause. The sample table holds 25,000 to 35,000 clones. The biggest ten clones account for approximately 4.2% of the sample. The sequenced material came from blood buffy coat. Every receptor here comes from a woman aged 18 to 75 with a cervical HPV16 infection that either progressed to CIN3+ or cleared (not recorded which).

To note about this clone: The sequenced fragment ends 3 residues before the CDR3 boundary, so the rest is inferred from the germline J gene. V gene TRBV30 combines with J gene TRBJ1-5, with unresolved D. There are 12 residues in the CDR3. Per the germline V gene, CDR1 is GTSNPN and CDR2 is SVGIG (reference sequence). Trimming pared 0 bases from V and 7 bases from J, leaving 7 bases between. The CDR3 DNA, read in part, is TGTGCCTGGAGTGTCGATAGCCAGCCC. It encodes CAWSVDSQP. In full, the CDR3 reads CAWSVDSQPQHF.

As concerns this clone: One end of the junction does not line up with germline, which may come from a read error. The read terminates 3 residues ahead of where the CDR3 ends, so the germline J gene completes it. J is TRBJ1-3 and V is TRBV29-1, with D possibly TRBD1 on 5 matching bases. CDR3 length: 13 amino acids. From germline, CDR1 is SQVTM and CDR2 ANQGSEA. Partial CDR3 DNA: TGCAGCGTCGAAGGAGGGGCTGGAAACACC. It yields the protein CSVEGGAGNT. The CDR3, in full, reads CSVEGGAGNTIYF.

In regard to this clone: The missing CDR3 end, 3 residues past where the read stops, is filled in from the germline J gene. The rearrangement links TRBV13 to TRBJ2-1, with 14 bases that match TRBD2. The CDR3 covers 17 residues. J lost 7 bases, V lost 4 bases, and 9 bases had no gene match. The germline CDR1 and CDR2 sequences are PRHDT and FYEKMQ (reference sequence). CDR3 sequence reads: CASSSHGTSGRGNEQFF. The part of the CDR3 DNA that was read is TGTGCCAGCAGCTCCCATGGGACTAGCGGGAGAGGTAATGAG.

A word on this clone: The sequence runs out 3 residues before the end of the CDR3; the remainder is reconstructed from the germline J gene. V is TRBV20-1 and J is TRBJ2-2; 7 nucleotides line up with TRBD2. Losses at the gene ends were 6 bases for V and 7 bases for J; bases not matched to a gene: 8. In germline, CDR1 is DFQATT, CDR2 SNEGSKA (reference sequence). CDR3 length: 13 residues. The sequenced part of the CDR3 DNA is TGCAGTGCCCTACGCGGGGGTAGCGGGGAG. Protein: CSALRGGSGE. From start to end, the CDR3 is CSALRGGSGELFF.

Regarding this clone: The read is 3 residues too short to cover the CDR3 end, so that end is filled in from the germline J gene. This chain links TRBV20-1 with TRBJ2-5; TRBD2 agrees at 11 bases. The J segment lost 5 bases and the V segment lost 7 bases, leaving 9 bases of the junction unmatched. This CDR3 is built from 14 residues. Germline CDR1 reads DFQATT; CDR2 reads SNEGSKA (reference sequence). The sequenced part of the CDR3 DNA is TGCAGTGTAGTAGCGGGAGGGGGTATGGAGACC. Protein sequence: CSVVAGGGMET. The complete CDR3 sequence is CSVVAGGGMETQYF.

As concerns this clone: The DNA ends 3 residues before the CDR3 does, and the rest of the CDR3 is filled in from the germline J gene. The gene calls are TRBV6-1 and TRBJ1-1; 8 positions agree with TRBD1. V dropped 3 bases and J dropped 3; count of bases not matched to a gene: 0. Germline values: CDR1 MNHNS, CDR2 SASEGT. CDR3 length: 13 residues. The DNA read from the CDR3 is TGTGCCAGCAGTGAGGACAGGGACACTGAA. As protein: CASSEDRDTE. The entire CDR3 protein is CASSEDRDTEAFF.

Comments on this clone: The sequence runs out 3 residues before the end of the CDR3; the remainder is reconstructed from the germline J gene. The genes are TRBV19 and TRBJ2-1; 7 bases match TRBD1. CDR3 size: 16 residues. Germline V gene sequence: CDR1 LNHDA, CDR2 SQIVND (reference sequence). Trimming removed 2 bases from V and 4 bases from J; junction bases left unmatched: 8. The CDR3 region is CASSITAGGSYNEQFF. CDR3 DNA, as far as it was read: TGTGCCAGTAGTATAACGGCAGGGGGTTCGTACAATGAG.

To note about this clone: The CDR3 extends 3 residues past the end of the read, so its final part is completed from the germline J gene. This sequence joins TRBV19 and TRBJ2-7; 7 bases align to TRBD2. The CDR3 loop spans 16 amino acids. Germline values: CDR1 LNHDA, CDR2 SQIVND (reference sequence). The V and J ends lost 5 bases and 6 bases, in that order; junction bases with no gene match: 16. Here the CDR3 reads CASSLHERGPESEQYF. CDR3 bases read: TGTGCCAGTAGTCTTCACGAGCGGGGCCCCGAATCCGAG.

A remark on this clone: The read terminates 3 residues ahead of where the CDR3 ends, so the germline J gene completes it. The rearrangement joins TRBV6-1 to TRBJ1-1; no reliable D call. V lost 1 base and J lost 5, with 11 bases in between. The CDR3 has 14 amino acids. Germline assignment: CDR1 MNHNS and CDR2 SASEGT. CDR3 region: CASSEEVRVTEAFF. The sequenced part of the CDR3 DNA is TGTGCCAGCAGTGAAGAGGTGAGGGTAACTGAA.

CDR3 DNA, as far as it was read: TGTGCCAGCAGTGAATCAGGGTTGGCGGCGAGGGAGACC. The encoded protein is CASSESGLAARET. The CDR3 in full is CASSESGLAARETQYF. The chain couples TRBV2 to TRBJ2-5, with a possible D match to TRBD1 (5 bases). The read finishes 3 residues shy of the CDR3 end, and the germline J gene is used to complete it. Trimming removed 2 bases from V and 5 bases from J, with 18 bases in between. Germline V gene lookup returns CDR1 SNHLY and CDR2 FYNNEI. The CDR3 has 16 amino acids.

Comments on this clone: The DNA ends 3 residues before the CDR3 does, and the rest of the CDR3 is filled in from the germline J gene. The V and J genes are TRBV19 and TRBJ2-7; 7 nucleotides line up with TRBD1. Germline CDR1 and CDR2: LNHDA and SQIVND (reference sequence). After removal of 1 base from V and 3 bases from J, the junction contained 3 bases not matched to a gene. This CDR3 comprises 14 residues. CDR3 DNA (partial): TGTGCCAGTAGTATAGGGCAGGGGGTCTACGAG. It encodes CASSIGQGVYE. Given in full, the CDR3 is CASSIGQGVYEQYF. The full variable domain, with the rest looked up from reference TRBV19 and TRBJ2-7, is DGGITQSPKYLFRKEGQNVTLSCEQNLNHDAMYWYRQDPGQGLRLIYYSQIVNDFQKGDIAEGYSVSREKKESFPLTVTSAQKNPTAFYLCASSIGQGVYEQYFGPGTRLTVT.

Comments on this clone: The CDR3 end is not reached by the read, which stops 3 residues before it; the germline J gene fills it in. This chain joins TRBV6-4 and TRBJ2-3, with TRBD2 matching over 8 bases. CDR3 length: 16 amino acids. With V trimmed by 0 bases and J by 3 bases, 5 bases remained unmatched. The germline CDR1 and CDR2 sequences are MRHNA and SNTAGT. The covered CDR3 bases are TGTGCCAGCAGTGACTCAACTGGCGGGGGGACAGATACG. It specifies CASSDSTGGGTDT. The whole CDR3 protein is CASSDSTGGGTDTQYF.

Notes on this clone: The read falls 3 residues short of the CDR3 end, and the missing part is taken from the germline J gene. The chain joins TRBV5-4 to TRBJ2-2; 7 positions agree with TRBD1. The CDR3 is 15 amino acids. Germline loops: CDR1 SGHNT, CDR2 YYREEE (reference sequence). The trim removed 1 base at V and 10 bases at J, leaving 10 bases unmatched. The CDR3 spells CASSLPFDREEELFF. The CDR3 bases that were read are TGTGCCAGCAGCTTGCCATTTGACAGGGAAGAGGAG.

A remark on this clone: From the germline J gene comes the end of the CDR3, since the read stops 3 residues before it. This sequence joins TRBV7-9 and TRBJ1-1; TRBD1 matches at 10 bases. The V and J ends lost 1 base and 7 bases, in that order; junction bases with no gene match: 0. The CDR3 is 13 residues long. Germline-derived CDR1 and CDR2 are SEHNR and FQNEAQ (reference sequence). CDR3 bases read: TGTGCCAGCAGCTTAGGGACAGGGGGTGAA. Encoded protein: CASSLGTGGE. The full CDR3 reads CASSLGTGGEAFF.

Note on this clone: The DNA ends 3 residues before the CDR3 does, and the rest of the CDR3 is filled in from the germline J gene. The genes are TRBV6-2 or TRBV6-3 and TRBJ2-2; D perhaps matches TRBD1 (6 bases). The CDR3 runs to 15 residues. V shed 8 bases and J shed 0 bases, with 13 bases lying between them. Per germline, CDR1 MNHEY and CDR2 SVGEGT. The CDR3 protein is CASRSGTPNTGELFF. The part of the CDR3 DNA that was read is TGTGCCAGCCGCTCCGGGACACCGAACACCGGGGAG.

In regard to this clone: The read falls 3 residues short of the CDR3 end, and the missing part is taken from the germline J gene. The rearrangement uses TRBV28 and TRBJ2-5, with D perhaps being TRBD1 or TRBD2 (5 bases each). Trimming shortened V by 2 bases and J by 5 bases, and 12 bases separated the two germline ends. The CDR3 contains 14 residues. The germline CDR1 and CDR2 sequences are MDHEN and SYDVKM. CDR3 amino acids: CASSLEGSWETQYF. CDR3 bases read: TGTGCCAGCAGTTTAGAGGGGTCGTGGGAGACC.

In regard to this clone: The read finishes 3 residues shy of the CDR3 end, and the germline J gene is used to complete it. The J gene is TRBJ1-1, the V gene TRBV7-8, with D maybe TRBD1 (6 bases). Trimming pared 2 bases from V and 7 bases from J, leaving 14 bases between. The CDR3 consists of 14 residues. Germline values: CDR1 SGHVS, CDR2 FQNEAQ. The CDR3 sequence is CASSLSQGRGEAFF. CDR3 DNA (partial): TGTGCCAGCAGCTTATCTCAGGGGCGTGGTGAA.

As to this clone: With the read ending 3 residues before the CDR3 end, the germline J gene is used to fill in that end. The chain couples TRBV18 to TRBJ2-1, with 13 bases matching TRBD2. Germline CDR1 reads KGHSH; CDR2 reads LQKENI. The CDR3 is 19 amino acids. J was trimmed by 4 bases and V by 6 bases; bases with no gene match: 15. This CDR3 is CASSPLWTSGRAGYNEQFF. The part of the CDR3 DNA that was read is TGTGCCAGCTCCCCGTTATGGACTAGCGGGAGAGCCGGGTACAATGAG.

A remark on this clone: The read terminates 3 residues ahead of where the CDR3 ends, so the germline J gene completes it. The chain employs TRBV30 and TRBJ1-1, with 7 bases that match TRBD1. V was pared by 8 bases and J by 5 bases, with 11 bases of the junction left unmatched. Germline lookup yields CDR1 GTSNPN and CDR2 SVGIG (reference sequence). The CDR3 extends over 13 amino acids. The chain's CDR3 is CARTRGRNTEAFF. CDR3 bases read: TGTGCCCGCACTAGGGGGCGGAATACTGAA.

Concerning this clone: Other DNA sequences in this specimen translate into the identical CDR3. CDR3 DNA (partial): TGCGCCAGCAGTTTGCTTGTACAGGGGAGCGACGAG. The encoded protein is CASSLLVQGSDE. The whole CDR3 is CASSLLVQGSDEQYF. This chain uses TRBV5-1 with TRBJ2-7; TRBD1 agrees at 7 bases. The read ends 3 residues before the CDR3 terminus; that terminus is restored from the germline J gene. V lost 5 bases, J lost 5 bases, and 13 bases stayed unmatched. The CDR3 length is 15 residues. Germline CDR1 and CDR2: SGHRS and YFSETQ.

To note about this clone: The read is 3 residues too short to cover the CDR3 end, so that end is filled in from the germline J gene. This chain links TRBV5-5 with TRBJ1-4; TRBD1 is a possible D gene (5 bases). The CDR3 totals 14 residues. Trimming shortened V by 1 base and J by 5 bases, and 9 bases separated the two germline ends. CDR1 is SGHKS and CDR2 is YYEKEE in the germline V gene (reference sequence). This CDR3 is CASSLYRQNEKLFF. Partial CDR3 DNA: TGTGCCAGCAGCTTGTACAGGCAAAATGAAAAA.

As regards this clone: The read stops 3 residues short of the end of the CDR3; the missing end is completed from the germline J gene. This chain links TRBV12-3 or TRBV12-4 with TRBJ2-7, with 12 bases identical to TRBD1. The CDR3 contains 16 residues. The V and J ends lost 5 bases and 6 bases, in that order; junction bases with no gene match: 11. CDR3 DNA (partial): TGTGCCAGCAGTGGGGGGTGGGGGACAGGGGGCCTCGAG. This gives the protein CASSGGWGTGGLE. The full CDR3 protein is CASSGGWGTGGLEQYF.

In the case of this clone: Sequencing ends 3 residues short of the CDR3 end; the germline J gene provides the rest. The chain carries TRBV5-1 and TRBJ1-1; D gene uncertain. The germline V gene has CDR1 SGHRS and CDR2 YFSETQ. The CDR3 is made up of 16 amino acids. Trimming removed 4 bases at V and 1 base at J, with 17 bases between. CDR3 protein: CASSPNIGAGNTEAFF. The covered CDR3 bases are TGCGCCAGCAGCCCGAATATTGGTGCGGGGAACACTGAA.

The sequenced part of the CDR3 DNA is TGTGCCAGCAGCCCAGGGCAGACCTCCACAGATACG. Translating it yields CASSPGQTSTDT. The CDR3 in its entirety is CASSPGQTSTDTQYF. The genes are TRBV7-3 and TRBJ2-3; D possibly corresponds to TRBD1 (5 bases). The read halts 3 residues ahead of the CDR3 end, with the missing end drawn from the germline J gene. CDR3 size: 15 residues. The germline CDR1 and CDR2 sequences are SGHTA and FQGTGA. Trimming left V 5 bases short and J 2 bases short, with 14 bases between. The whole variable domain, remainder taken from reference TRBV7-3 and TRBJ2-3, is GAGVSQTPSNKVTEKGKYVELRCDPISGHTALYWYRQSLGQGPEFLIYFQGTGAADDSGLPNDRFFAVRPEGSVSTLKIQRTERGDSAVYLCASSPGQTSTDTQYFGPGTRLTVL.